This T cell receptor beta chain was retrieved from a study of T cells after yellow fever vaccination. Trimming took off 0 bases at V and 9 bases at J, with 18 bases between the two ends. Germline lookup yields CDR1 LGHNT and CDR2 FRNRAP. The CDR3 spans 16 residues. General study results and limits: After the booster, roughly 96% of CD4 and more than 75% of CD8 primary-response clones were re-detected.

Of note for this clonotype: As yet, its antigen is unknown.

TCRdb re-called the 5' RACE reads through MiXCR, storing one row per CDR3 protein. The repertoire includes roughly 250,000 distinct CDR3 sequences, roughly 13% of them detected once, and around 0.49% sits in the top ten. This sequence joins TRBV12-5 and TRBJ2-1; the D gene is possibly TRBD1 (5 bases). Sequenced material: CD4+ T cells sorted from PBMCs, taken 45 days after the yellow fever booster vaccination. The TCR was taken from a man between 25 and 39 years old who received the YFV17D yellow fever vaccine. CDR3 bases: TGTGCTAGTGGTTTGGTTAACTCCCCAACAGGCGGTGAGCAGTTCTTC. It encodes CASGLVNSPTGGEQFF.